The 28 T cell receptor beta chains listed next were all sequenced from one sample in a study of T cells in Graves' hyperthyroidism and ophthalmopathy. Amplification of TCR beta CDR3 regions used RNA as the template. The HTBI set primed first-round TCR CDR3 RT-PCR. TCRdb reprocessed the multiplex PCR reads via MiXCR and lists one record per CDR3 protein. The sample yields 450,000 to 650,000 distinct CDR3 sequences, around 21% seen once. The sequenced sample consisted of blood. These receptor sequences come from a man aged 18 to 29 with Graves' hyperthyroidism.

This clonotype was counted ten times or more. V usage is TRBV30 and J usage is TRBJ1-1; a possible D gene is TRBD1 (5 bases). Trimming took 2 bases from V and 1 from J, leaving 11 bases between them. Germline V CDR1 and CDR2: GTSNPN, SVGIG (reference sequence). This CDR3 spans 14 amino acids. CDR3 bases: TGTGCCTGGAGTCTTGGGGGAACGAACACTGAAGCTTTCTTT. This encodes CAWSLGGTNTEAFF.

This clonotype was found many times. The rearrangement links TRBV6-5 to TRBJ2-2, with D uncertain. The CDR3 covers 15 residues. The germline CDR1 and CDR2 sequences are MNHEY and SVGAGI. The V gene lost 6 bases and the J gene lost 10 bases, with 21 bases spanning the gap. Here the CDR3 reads CASSPTSMAALELFF. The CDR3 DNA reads TGTGCCAGCAGCCCGACCTCCATGGCGGCTTTGGAGCTGTTTTTT.

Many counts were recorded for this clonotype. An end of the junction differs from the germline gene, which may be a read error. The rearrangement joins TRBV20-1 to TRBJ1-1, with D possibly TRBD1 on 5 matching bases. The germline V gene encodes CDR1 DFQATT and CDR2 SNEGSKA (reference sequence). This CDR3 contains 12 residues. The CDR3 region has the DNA TGCAGTGCTAGAGTGGGGACGGCCGTGGACTACTTT. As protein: CSARVGTAVDYF.

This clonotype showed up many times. The CDR3 DNA sequence: TGTGCCAGCAGAACAGCGAGGGACCCCTATGGCTACACCTTC. Translating it yields CASRTARDPYGYTF. This chain joins TRBV6-1 and TRBJ1-2, with D possibly matching TRBD1 (5 bases). V was pared by 6 bases and J by 4 bases, with 15 bases between. The germline V gene has CDR1 MNHNS and CDR2 SASEGT. The CDR3 loop spans 14 amino acids.

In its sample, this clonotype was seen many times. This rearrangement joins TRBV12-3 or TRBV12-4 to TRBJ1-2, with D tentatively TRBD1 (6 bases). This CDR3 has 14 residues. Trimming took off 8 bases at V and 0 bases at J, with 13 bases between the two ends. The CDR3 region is CASRNREANYGYTF. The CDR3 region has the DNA TGTGCCAGCCGAAACAGGGAGGCTAACTATGGCTACACCTTC.

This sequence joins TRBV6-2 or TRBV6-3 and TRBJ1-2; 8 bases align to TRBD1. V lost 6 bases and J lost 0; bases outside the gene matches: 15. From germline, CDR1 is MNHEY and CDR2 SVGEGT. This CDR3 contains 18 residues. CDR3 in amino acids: CASSLKRGTGATNYGYTF. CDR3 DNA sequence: TGTGCCAGCAGCCTCAAACGAGGGACAGGAGCCACTAACTATGGCTACACCTTC.

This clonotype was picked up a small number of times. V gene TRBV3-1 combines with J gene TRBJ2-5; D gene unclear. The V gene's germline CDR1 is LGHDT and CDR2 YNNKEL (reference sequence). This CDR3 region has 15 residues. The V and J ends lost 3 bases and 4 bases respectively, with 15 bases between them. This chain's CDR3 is CASSHLGPRGETQYF. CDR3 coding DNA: TGTGCCAGCAGCCACTTAGGACCGCGCGGAGAGACCCAGTACTTC.

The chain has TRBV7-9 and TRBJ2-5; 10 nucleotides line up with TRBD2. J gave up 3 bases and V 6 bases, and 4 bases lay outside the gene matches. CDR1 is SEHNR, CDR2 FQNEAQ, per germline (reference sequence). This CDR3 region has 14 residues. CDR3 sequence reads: CASSVSGRKETQYF. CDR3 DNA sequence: TGTGCCAGCAGTGTTAGCGGGAGGAAAGAGACCCAGTACTTC.

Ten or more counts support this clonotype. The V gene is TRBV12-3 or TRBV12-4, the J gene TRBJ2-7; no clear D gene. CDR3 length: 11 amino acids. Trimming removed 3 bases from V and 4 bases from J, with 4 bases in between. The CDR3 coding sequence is TGTGCCAGCAGTTTTGGTTACGAGCAGTACTTC. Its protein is CASSFGYEQYF.

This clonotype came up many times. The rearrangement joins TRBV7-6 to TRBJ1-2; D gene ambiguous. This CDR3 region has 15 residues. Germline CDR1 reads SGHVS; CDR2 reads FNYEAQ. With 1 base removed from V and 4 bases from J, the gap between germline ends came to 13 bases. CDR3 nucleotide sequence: TGTGCCAGCAGCTTAGGCCCCACAGCTCTCTATGGCTACACCTTC. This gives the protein CASSLGPTALYGYTF.

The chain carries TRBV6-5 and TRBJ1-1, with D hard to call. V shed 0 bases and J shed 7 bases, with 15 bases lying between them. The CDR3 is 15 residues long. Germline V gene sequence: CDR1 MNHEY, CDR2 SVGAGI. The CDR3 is CASSYSKDAGLEAFF. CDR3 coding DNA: TGTGCCAGCAGTTACTCGAAGGACGCGGGCCTTGAAGCTTTCTTT.

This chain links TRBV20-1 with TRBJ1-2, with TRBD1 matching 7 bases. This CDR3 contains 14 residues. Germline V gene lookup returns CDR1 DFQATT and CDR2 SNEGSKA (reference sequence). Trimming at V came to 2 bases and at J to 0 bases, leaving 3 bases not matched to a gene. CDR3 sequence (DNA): TGCAGTGCTAGATCAGGGGGAACTAACTATGGCTACACCTTC. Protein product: CSARSGGTNYGYTF.

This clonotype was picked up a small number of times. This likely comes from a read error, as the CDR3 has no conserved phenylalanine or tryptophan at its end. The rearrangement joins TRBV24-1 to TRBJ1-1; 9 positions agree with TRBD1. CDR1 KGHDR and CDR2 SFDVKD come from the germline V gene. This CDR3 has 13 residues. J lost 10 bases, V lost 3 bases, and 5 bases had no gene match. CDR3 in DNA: TGTGCCACCAGTGATCACTCGACAGGGGGAGCTTTCTCT. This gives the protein CATSDHSTGGAFS.

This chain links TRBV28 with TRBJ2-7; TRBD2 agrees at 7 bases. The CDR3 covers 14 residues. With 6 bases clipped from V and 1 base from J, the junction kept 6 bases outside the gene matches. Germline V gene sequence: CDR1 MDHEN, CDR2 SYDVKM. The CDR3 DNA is TGTGCCAGCAGCCCTGGACTAGAGTCCTACGAGCAGTACTTC. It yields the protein CASSPGLESYEQYF.

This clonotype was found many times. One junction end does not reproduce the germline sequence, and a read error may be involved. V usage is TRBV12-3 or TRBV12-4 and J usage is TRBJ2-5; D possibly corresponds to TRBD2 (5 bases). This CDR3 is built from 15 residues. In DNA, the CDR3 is TGTGCCAGCAGTTCCCCACGGCTATGGGGAGAGGCCCAGTACTTC. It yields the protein CASSSPRLWGEAQYF.

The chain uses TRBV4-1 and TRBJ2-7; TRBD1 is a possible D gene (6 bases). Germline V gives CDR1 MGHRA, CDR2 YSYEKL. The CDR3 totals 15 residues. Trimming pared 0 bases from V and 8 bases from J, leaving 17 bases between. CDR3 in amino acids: CASSQEQGPPCKQYF. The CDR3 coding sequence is TGCGCCAGCAGCCAAGAACAGGGTCCCCCCTGCAAGCAGTACTTC.

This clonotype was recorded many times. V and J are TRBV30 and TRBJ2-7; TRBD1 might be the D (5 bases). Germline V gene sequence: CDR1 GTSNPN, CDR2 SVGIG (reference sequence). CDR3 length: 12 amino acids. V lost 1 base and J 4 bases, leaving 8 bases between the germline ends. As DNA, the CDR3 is TGTGCCTGGAGTGGGACAAGATACGAGCAGTACTTC. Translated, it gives CAWSGTRYEQYF.

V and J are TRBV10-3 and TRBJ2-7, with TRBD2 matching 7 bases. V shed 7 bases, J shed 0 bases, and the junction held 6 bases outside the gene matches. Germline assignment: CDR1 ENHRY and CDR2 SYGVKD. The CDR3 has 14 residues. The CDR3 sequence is CAINPSGSSYEQYF. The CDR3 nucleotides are TGTGCCATCAATCCTAGCGGTAGCTCCTACGAGCAGTACTTC.

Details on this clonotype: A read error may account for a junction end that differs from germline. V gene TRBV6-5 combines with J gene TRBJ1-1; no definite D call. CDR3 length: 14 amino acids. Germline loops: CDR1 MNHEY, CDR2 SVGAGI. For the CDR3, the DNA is TGTGCCAGCAGTCACTCCGGGGTAGACACTGAAGCTTTCTTT. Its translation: CASSHSGVDTEAFF.

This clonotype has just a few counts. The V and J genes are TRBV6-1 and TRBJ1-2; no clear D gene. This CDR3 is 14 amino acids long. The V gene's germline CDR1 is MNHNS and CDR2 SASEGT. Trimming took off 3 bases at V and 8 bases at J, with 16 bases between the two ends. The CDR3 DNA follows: TGTGCCAGCAGTGAGACAAAGCTGTCGTTGGGCTACACCTTC. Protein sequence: CASSETKLSLGYTF.

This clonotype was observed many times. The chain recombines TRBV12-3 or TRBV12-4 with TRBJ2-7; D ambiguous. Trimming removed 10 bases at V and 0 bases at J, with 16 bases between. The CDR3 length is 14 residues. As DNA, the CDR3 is TGTGCCACTAAGTTGTCCGGGCCCTCCTACGAGCAGTACTTC. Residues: CATKLSGPSYEQYF.

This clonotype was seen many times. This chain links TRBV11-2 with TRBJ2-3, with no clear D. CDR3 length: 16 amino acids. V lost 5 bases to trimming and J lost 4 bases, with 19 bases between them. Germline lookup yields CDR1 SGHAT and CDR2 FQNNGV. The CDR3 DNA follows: TGTGCCAGCAGCACCACTACCTCTTCTTCTGCAGATACGCAGTATTTT. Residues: CASSTTTSSSADTQYF. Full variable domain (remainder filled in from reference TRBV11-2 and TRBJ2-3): EAGVAQSPRYKIIEKRQSVAFWCNPISGHATLYWYQQILGQGPKLLIQFQNNGVVDDSQLPKDRFSAERLKGVDSTLKIQPAKLEDSAVYLCASSTTTSSSADTQYFGPGTRLTVL.

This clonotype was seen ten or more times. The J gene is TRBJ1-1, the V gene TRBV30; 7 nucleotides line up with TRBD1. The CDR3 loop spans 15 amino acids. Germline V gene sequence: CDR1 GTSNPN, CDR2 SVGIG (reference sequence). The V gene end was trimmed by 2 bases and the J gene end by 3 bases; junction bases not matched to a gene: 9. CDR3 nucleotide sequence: TGTGCCTGGAGTTCCGGGACAGAGGGACACACTGAAGCTTTCTTT. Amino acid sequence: CAWSSGTEGHTEAFF. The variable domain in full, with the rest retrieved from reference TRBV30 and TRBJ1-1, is SQTIHQWPATLVQPVGSPLSLECTVEGTSNPNLYWYRQAAGRGLQLLFYSVGIGQISSEVPQNLSASRPQDRQFILSSKKLLLSDSGFYLCAWSSGTEGHTEAFFGQGTRLTVV.

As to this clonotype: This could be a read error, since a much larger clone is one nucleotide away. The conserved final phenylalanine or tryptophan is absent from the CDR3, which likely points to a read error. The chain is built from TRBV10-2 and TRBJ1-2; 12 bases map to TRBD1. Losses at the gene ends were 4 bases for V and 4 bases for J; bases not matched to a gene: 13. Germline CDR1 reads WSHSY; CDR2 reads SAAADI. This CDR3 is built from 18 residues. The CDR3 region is CASSGPPGGTGGSYGYTV. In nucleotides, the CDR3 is TGCGCCAGCAGTGGCCCACCGGGAGGGACAGGGGGCAGCTATGGCTACACCGTC.

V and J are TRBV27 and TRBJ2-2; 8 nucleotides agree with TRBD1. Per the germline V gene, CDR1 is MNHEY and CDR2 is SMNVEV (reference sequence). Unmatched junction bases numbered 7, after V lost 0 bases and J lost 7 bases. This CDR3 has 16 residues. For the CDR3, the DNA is TGTGCCAGCAGTTTATCCCGGACAGGGATAATCGGGGAGCTGTTTTTT. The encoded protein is CASSLSRTGIIGELFF.

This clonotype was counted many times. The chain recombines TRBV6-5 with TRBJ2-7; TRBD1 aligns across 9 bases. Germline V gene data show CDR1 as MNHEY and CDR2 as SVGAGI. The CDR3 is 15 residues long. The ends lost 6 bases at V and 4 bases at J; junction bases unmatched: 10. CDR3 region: CASSSNRGRRYEQYF. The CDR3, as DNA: TGTGCCAGCAGCTCAAACAGGGGGCGCCGATACGAGCAGTACTTC.

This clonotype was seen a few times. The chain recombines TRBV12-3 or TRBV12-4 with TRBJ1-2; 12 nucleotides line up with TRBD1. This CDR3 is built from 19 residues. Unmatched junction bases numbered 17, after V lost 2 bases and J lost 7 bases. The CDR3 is CASSLRSPVLGQGAPGYTF. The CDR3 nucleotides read TGTGCCAGCAGTTTACGCTCGCCGGTTCTGGGACAGGGGGCCCCTGGCTACACCTTC.

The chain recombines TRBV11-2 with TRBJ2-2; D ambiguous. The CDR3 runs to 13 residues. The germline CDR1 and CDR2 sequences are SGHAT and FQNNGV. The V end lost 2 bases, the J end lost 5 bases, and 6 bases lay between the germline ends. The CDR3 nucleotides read TGTGCCAGCAGCTTAATGACGACCGGGGAGCTGTTTTTT. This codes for CASSLMTTGELFF. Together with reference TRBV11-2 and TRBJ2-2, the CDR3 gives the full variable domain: EAGVAQSPRYKIIEKRQSVAFWCNPISGHATLYWYQQILGQGPKLLIQFQNNGVVDDSQLPKDRFSAERLKGVDSTLKIQPAKLEDSAVYLCASSLMTTGELFFGEGSRLTVL.